These 12 T cell receptor beta chains came from one sample sequenced in a study of regulatory T cells in long-lasting Graves disease. In building TCR beta libraries, iRepertoire HTBI primers were used together with Arm-PCR of CDR3 regions. MiXCR was run by TCRdb on the multiplex PCR reads, yielding one entry per CDR3 protein. Of 450,000 to 650,000 distinct CDR3 sequences in the sample, 16% were seen once. Indicated time point: newly diagnosed GD, antithyroid drugs for less than 3 months. With RNA extracted from PBMCs as input, the TCR library was made. The sample was also reused in another study, on T cells in Graves' hyperthyroidism and ophthalmopathy.

Sequenced here: peripheral blood mononuclear cells (PBMCs), sampled at new diagnosis, from a patient treated with antithyroid drugs. These receptors originate from a woman aged 35 to 59 with Graves disease.

In nucleotides, the CDR3 is TGCGCCAGCAGCCAGGGTGGAGGGGGGACCTACGAGCAGTACTTC. Amino acid sequence: CASSQGGGGTYEQYF. The V gene is TRBV4-1, the J gene TRBJ2-7; TRBD1 or TRBD2 may be the D gene (6 bases each). The CDR3 consists of 15 residues. The V end lost 3 bases, the J end lost 2 bases, and 14 bases lay between the germline ends. Germline V gene data show CDR1 as MGHRA and CDR2 as YSYEKL.

This clonotype has ten or more counts. The genes are TRBV7-9 and TRBJ2-3, with D tentatively TRBD2 (5 bases). Deletions cut 5 bases from V and 10 bases from J, with 19 bases between. CDR3 size: 14 residues. From germline, CDR1 is SEHNR and CDR2 FQNEAQ (reference sequence). In nucleotides, the CDR3 is TGTGCCAGCAGCGCGGAAGGGTCTAACGGGGCGCAGTATTTT. Its protein product is CASSAEGSNGAQYF. The variable domain in full, completed from reference TRBV7-9 and TRBJ2-3, reads DTGVSQNPRHKITKRGQNVTFRCDPISEHNRLYWYRQTLGQGPEFLTYFQNEAQLEKSRLLSDRFSAERPKGSFSTLEIQRTEQGDSAMYLCASSAEGSNGAQYFGPGTRLTVL.

J is TRBJ2-2 and V is TRBV5-1; 9 bases fit TRBD2. The CDR3 has 15 residues. V lost 3 bases, J lost 5 bases, and 5 bases stayed unmatched. Per the germline V gene, CDR1 is SGHRS and CDR2 is YFSETQ. The CDR3 region is CASSSTSGPTGELFF. The CDR3, as DNA: TGCGCCAGCAGCTCGACTAGCGGACCTACCGGGGAGCTGTTTTTT. The entire variable domain, with the rest obtained from reference TRBV5-1 and TRBJ2-2, is as follows: KAGVTQTPRYLIKTRGQQVTLSCSPISGHRSVSWYQQTPGQGLQFLFEYFSETQRNKGNFPGRFSGRQFSNSRSEMNVSTLELGDSALYLCASSSTSGPTGELFFGEGSRLTVL.

The chain couples TRBV28 to TRBJ2-3; 7 bases are shared with TRBD2. The CDR3 is made up of 14 amino acids. Germline V lookup: CDR1 MDHEN, CDR2 SYDVKM. Trimming took 7 bases from V and 1 from J; bases not matched to a gene: 5. The CDR3 is CASKRAGGTDTQYF. The CDR3 nucleotides read TGTGCCAGCAAAAGGGCGGGGGGCACAGATACGCAGTATTTT.

This clonotype was seen ten or more times. The chain recombines TRBV2 with TRBJ1-1; possible D gene TRBD1, 5 bases. The CDR3 is 14 residues long. The germline gives CDR1 SNHLY, CDR2 FYNNEI. The V end was cut by 1 base, the J end by 4 bases, with 10 bases between. The CDR3 sequence is CASSEDRGTTEAFF. CDR3 coding DNA: TGTGCCAGCAGTGAAGATAGGGGTACCACTGAAGCTTTCTTT.

This clonotype was recorded many times. The chain links TRBV2 to TRBJ1-5; the D is unclear. From germline, CDR1 is SNHLY and CDR2 FYNNEI. This CDR3 spans 14 amino acids. The V end was cut by 4 bases, the J end by 0 bases, with 7 bases between. CDR3 region: CASSVFHSNQPQHF. CDR3 nucleotides: TGTGCCAGCAGTGTGTTCCATAGCAATCAGCCCCAGCATTTT.

This clonotype has more than one count but fewer than ten. The gene calls are TRBV20-1 and TRBJ2-3; D tentatively reads TRBD1 or TRBD2 (5 bases each). Per the germline V gene, CDR1 is DFQATT and CDR2 is SNEGSKA (reference sequence). Trimming stripped 5 bases from V and 1 base from J, with 7 bases between. This CDR3 has 12 amino acids. The CDR3 loop is CSAWDGTDTQYF. The CDR3 DNA sequence: TGCAGTGCTTGGGACGGCACAGATACGCAGTATTTT.

The chain employs TRBV19 and TRBJ1-5; D is undetermined. The CDR3 spans 15 residues. V gave up 2 bases and J gave up 4 bases, with 12 bases separating them. Germline V lookup: CDR1 LNHDA, CDR2 SQIVND (reference sequence). CDR3 in DNA: TGTGCCAGTAGTATATCCCCAGGATTTAATCAGCCCCAGCATTTT. Its translation: CASSISPGFNQPQHF. The full variable domain, in which reference TRBV19 and TRBJ1-5 provide the parts outside the CDR3, is DGGITQSPKYLFRKEGQNVTLSCEQNLNHDAMYWYRQDPGQGLRLIYYSQIVNDFQKGDIAEGYSVSREKKESFPLTVTSAQKNPTAFYLCASSISPGFNQPQHFGDGTRLSIL.

This clonotype showed up many times. J is TRBJ1-5 and V is TRBV27; a possible D gene is TRBD1 (5 bases). The CDR3 spans 19 residues. The germline V and J ends were trimmed by 1 base and 3 bases, with 22 bases remaining between them. Germline values: CDR1 MNHEY, CDR2 SMNVEV (reference sequence). CDR3 protein: CASSLLSDPGGIINQPQHF. The CDR3 DNA reads as TGTGCCAGCAGTTTATTGTCGGACCCGGGGGGGATCATCAATCAGCCCCAGCATTTT.

This clonotype was counted at least ten times. The chain couples TRBV2 to TRBJ2-1; possible D gene TRBD2, 7 bases. V lost 6 bases and J 9 bases, leaving 18 bases between the germline ends. There are 14 residues in the CDR3. Germline CDR1 reads SNHLY; CDR2 reads FYNNEI. DNA for the CDR3: TGTGCCAGCAGGGACACTAGGGGAGGGGGTGAGCAGTTCTTC. Amino acids: CASRDTRGGGEQFF. The entire variable domain, with the rest obtained from reference TRBV2 and TRBJ2-1, is as follows: EPEVTQTPSHQVTQMGQEVILRCVPISNHLYFYWYRQILGQKVEFLVSFYNNEISEKSEIFDDQFSVERPDGSNFTLKIRSTKLEDSAMYFCASRDTRGGGEQFFGPGTRLTVL.

This clonotype was counted many times. This chain joins TRBV11-1 and TRBJ2-5; D might be TRBD1 (6 bases). The CDR3 consists of 14 residues. Germline CDR1 is SGHAT and CDR2 is FQDESV (reference sequence). Trimming cost V 2 bases and J 5 bases, with 12 bases left between them. The DNA of the CDR3 is TGTGCCAGCAGCTTAACACAGGGTGGGGAGACCCAGTACTTC. Translating gives CASSLTQGGETQYF.

At least ten counts were recorded for this clonotype. The chain links TRBV11-2 to TRBJ1-6; D is undetermined. The CDR3 covers 16 residues. From germline, CDR1 is SGHAT and CDR2 FQNNGV. Trimming stripped 5 bases from V and 4 bases from J, with 15 bases between. CDR3 coding DNA: TGTGCCAGCAGCCCCGGTTACTCGGGGTATAATTCACCCCTCCACTTT. Translated: CASSPGYSGYNSPLHF.